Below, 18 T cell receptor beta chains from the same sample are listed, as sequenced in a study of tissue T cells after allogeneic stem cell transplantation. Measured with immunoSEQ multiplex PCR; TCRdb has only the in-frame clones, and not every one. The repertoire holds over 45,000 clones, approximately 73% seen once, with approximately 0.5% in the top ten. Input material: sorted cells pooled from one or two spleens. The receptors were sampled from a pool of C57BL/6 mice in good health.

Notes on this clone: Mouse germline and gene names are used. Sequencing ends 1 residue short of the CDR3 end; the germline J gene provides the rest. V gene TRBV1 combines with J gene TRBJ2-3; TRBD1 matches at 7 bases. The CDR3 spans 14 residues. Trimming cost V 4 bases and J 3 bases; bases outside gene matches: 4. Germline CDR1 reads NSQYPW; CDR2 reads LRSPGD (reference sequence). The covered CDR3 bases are TGCACCTGCAGTGTAGACAGGGAGGCAGAAACGCTGTAT. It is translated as CTCSVDREAETLY. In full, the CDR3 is CTCSVDREAETLYF.

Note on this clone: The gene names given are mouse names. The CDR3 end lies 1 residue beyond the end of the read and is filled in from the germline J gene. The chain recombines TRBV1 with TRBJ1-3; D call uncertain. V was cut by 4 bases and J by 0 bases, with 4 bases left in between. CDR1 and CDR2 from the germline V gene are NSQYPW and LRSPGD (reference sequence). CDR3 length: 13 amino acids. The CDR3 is CTCSEGSGNTLYF. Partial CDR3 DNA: TGCACCTGCAGTGAAGGTTCTGGAAATACGCTCTAT.

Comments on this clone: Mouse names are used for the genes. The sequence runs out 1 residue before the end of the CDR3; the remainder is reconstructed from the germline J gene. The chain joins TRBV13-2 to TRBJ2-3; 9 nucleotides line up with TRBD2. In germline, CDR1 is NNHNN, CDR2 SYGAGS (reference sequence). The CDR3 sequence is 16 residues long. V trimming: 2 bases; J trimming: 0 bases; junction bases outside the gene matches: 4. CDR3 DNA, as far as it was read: TGTGCCAGCGGTGAGGTGGGGGGGCGAAGTGCAGAAACGCTGTAT. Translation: CASGEVGGRSAETLY. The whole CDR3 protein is CASGEVGGRSAETLYF.

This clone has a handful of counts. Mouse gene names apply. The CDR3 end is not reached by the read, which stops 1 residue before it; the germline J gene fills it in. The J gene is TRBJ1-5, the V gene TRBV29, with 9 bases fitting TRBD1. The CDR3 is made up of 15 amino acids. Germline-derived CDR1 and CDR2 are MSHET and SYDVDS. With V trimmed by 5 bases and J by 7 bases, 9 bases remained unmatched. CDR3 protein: CASSPPGTGTQAPLF. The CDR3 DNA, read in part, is TGTGCTAGCAGTCCCCCCGGGACAGGGACTCAGGCTCCGCTT.

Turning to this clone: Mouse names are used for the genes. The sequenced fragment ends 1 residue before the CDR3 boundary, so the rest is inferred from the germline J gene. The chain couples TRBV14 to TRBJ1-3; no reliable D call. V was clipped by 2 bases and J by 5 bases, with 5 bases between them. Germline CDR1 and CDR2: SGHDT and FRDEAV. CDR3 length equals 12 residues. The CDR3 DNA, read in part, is TGTGCCAGCAGTTTGGAAAGAAATACGCTCTAT. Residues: CASSLERNTLY. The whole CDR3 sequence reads CASSLERNTLYF.

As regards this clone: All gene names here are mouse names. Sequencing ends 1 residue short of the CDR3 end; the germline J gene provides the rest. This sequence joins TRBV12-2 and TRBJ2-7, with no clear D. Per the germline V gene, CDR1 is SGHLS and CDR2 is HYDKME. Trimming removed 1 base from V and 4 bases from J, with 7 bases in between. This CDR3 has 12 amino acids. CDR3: CASSLRNYEQYF. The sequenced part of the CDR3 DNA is TGTGCCAGCTCTCTGAGAAATTATGAACAGTAC.

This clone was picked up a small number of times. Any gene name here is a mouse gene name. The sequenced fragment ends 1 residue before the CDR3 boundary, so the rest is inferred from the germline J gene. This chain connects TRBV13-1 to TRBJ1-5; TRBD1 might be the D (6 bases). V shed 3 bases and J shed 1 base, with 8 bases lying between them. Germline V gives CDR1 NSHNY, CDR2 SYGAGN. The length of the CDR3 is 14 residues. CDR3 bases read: TGTGCCAGCAGTGGGACAGCAAACAACCAGGCTCCGCTT. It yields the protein CASSGTANNQAPL. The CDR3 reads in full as CASSGTANNQAPLF.

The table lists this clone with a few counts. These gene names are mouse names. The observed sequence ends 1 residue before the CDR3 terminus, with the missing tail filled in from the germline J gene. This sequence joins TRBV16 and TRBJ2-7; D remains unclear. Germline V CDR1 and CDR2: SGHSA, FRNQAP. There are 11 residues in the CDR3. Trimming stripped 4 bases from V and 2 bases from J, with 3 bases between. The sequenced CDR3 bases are TGTGCAAGCAGCTCCCCCTATGAACAGTAC. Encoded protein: CASSSPYEQY. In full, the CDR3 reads CASSSPYEQYF.

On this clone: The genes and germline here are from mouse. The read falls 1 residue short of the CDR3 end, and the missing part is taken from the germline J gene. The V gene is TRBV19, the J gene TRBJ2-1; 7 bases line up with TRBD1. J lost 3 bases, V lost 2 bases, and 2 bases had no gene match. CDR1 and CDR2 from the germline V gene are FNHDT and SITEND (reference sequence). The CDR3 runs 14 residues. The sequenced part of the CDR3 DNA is TGTGCCAGCAGTATGGGACAGAGCTATGCTGAGCAGTTC. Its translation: CASSMGQSYAEQF. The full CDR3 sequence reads CASSMGQSYAEQFF.

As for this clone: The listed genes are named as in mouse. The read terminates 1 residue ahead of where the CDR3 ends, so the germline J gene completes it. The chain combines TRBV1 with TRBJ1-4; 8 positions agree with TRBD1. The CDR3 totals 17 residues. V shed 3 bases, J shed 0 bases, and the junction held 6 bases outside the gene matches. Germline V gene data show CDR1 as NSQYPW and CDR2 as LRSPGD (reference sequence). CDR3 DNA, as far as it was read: TGCACCTGCAGTGCCCGGGACAGGAGTATTTCCAACGAAAGATTATTT. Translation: CTCSARDRSISNERLF. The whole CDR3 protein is CTCSARDRSISNERLFF. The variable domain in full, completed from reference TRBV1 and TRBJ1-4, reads VTLLEQNPRWRLVPRGQAVNLRCILKNSQYPWMSWYQQDLQKQLQWLFTLRSPGDKEVKSLPGADYLATRVTDTELRLQVANMSQGRTLYCTCSARDRSISNERLFFGHGTKLSVL.

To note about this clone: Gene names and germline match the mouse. The CDR3 is CASSIGTGDEQYF. CDR3 DNA, as far as it was read: TGTGCCAGCAGTATAGGGACAGGGGATGAACAGTAC. The J gene is TRBJ2-7, the V gene TRBV19; 9 nucleotides agree with TRBD1. The missing CDR3 end, 1 residue past where the read stops, is filled in from the germline J gene. This CDR3 comprises 13 residues. Germline CDR1 is FNHDT and CDR2 is SITEND (reference sequence). V lost 0 bases and J lost 5; bases outside the gene matches: 0.

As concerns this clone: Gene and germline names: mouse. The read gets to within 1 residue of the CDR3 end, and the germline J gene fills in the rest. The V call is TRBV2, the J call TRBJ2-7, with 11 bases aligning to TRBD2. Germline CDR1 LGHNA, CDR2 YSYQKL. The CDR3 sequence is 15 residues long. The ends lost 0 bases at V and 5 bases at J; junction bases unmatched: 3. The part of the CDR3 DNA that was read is TGTGCCAGCAGCCAAGAAGGGACTGGGGGTGATGAACAGTAC. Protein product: CASSQEGTGGDEQY. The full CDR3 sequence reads CASSQEGTGGDEQYF.

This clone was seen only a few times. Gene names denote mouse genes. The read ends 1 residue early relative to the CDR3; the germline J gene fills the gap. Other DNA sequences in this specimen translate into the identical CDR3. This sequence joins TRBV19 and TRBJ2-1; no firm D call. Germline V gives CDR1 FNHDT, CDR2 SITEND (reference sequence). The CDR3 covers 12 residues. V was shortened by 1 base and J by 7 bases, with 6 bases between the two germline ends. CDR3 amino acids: CASSIRGAEQFF. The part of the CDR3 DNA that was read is TGTGCCAGCAGTATACGGGGAGCTGAGCAGTTC.

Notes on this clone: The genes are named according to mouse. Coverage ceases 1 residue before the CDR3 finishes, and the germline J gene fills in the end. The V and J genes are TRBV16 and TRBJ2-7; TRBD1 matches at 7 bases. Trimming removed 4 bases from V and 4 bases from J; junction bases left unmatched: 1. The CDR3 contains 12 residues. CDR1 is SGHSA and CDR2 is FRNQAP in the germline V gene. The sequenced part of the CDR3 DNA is TGTGCAAGCAGCTCACAGGGGTATGAACAGTAC. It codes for CASSSQGYEQY. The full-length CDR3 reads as CASSSQGYEQYF. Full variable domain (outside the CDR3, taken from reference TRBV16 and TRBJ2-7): NAGVIQTPRHKVTGKGQEATLWCEPISGHSAVFWYRQTIVQGLEFLTYFRNQAPIDDSGMPKERFSAQMPNQSHSTLKIQSTQPQDSAVYLCASSSQGYEQYFGPGTRLTVL.

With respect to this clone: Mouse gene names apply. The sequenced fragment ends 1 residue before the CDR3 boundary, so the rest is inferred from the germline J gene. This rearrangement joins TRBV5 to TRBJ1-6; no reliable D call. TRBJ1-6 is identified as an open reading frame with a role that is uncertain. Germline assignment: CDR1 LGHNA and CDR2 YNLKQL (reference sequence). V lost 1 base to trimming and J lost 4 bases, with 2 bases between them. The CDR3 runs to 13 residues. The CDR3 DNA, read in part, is TGTGCCAGCAGCCAAGGGTATAATTCGCCCCTCTAC. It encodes CASSQGYNSPLY. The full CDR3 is CASSQGYNSPLYF.

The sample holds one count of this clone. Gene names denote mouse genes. CDR3 sequence reads: CASSFRSVQDTQYF. The sequenced part of the CDR3 DNA is TGTGCAAGCAGCTTCAGGTCTGTCCAAGACACCCAGTAC. This chain uses TRBV16 with TRBJ2-5; D is unresolved. The DNA ends 1 residue before the CDR3 does, and the rest of the CDR3 is filled in from the germline J gene. This CDR3 contains 14 residues. Trimming stripped 3 bases from V and 2 bases from J, with 9 bases between. The germline CDR1 and CDR2 sequences are SGHSA and FRNQAP.

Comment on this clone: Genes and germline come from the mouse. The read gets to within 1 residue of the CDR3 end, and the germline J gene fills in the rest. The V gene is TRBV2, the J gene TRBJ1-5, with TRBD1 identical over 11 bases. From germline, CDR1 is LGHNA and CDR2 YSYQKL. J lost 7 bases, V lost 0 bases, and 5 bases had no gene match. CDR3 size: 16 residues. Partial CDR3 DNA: TGTGCCAGCAGCCAAGATAAAGGGACAGGGGGGCAGGCTCCGCTT. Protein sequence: CASSQDKGTGGQAPL. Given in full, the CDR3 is CASSQDKGTGGQAPLF. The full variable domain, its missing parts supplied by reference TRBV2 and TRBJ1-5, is DPKIIQKPKYLVAVTGSEKILICEQYLGHNAMYWYRQSAKKPLEFMFSYSYQKLMDNQTASSRFQPQSSKKNHLDLQITALKPDDSATYFCASSQDKGTGGQAPLFGEGTRLSVL.

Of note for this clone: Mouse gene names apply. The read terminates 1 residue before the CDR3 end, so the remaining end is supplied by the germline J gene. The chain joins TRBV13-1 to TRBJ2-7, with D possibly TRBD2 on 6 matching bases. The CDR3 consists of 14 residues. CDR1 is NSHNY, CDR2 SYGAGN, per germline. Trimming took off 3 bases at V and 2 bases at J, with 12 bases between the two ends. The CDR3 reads CASSGGVGAYEQYF. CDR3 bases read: TGTGCCAGCAGTGGGGGAGTGGGGGCCTATGAACAGTAC.